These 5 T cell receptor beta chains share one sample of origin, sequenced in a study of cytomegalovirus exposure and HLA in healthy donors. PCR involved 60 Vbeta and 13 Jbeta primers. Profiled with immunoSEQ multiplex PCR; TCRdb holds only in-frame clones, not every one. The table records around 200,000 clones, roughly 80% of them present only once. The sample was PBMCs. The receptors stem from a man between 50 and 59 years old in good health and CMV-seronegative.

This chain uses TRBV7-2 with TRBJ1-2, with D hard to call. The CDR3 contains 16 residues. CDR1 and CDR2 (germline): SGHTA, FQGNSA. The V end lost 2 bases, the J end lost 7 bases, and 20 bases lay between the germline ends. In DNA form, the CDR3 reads TGTGCCAGCAGCTTAATTGAGCGTGGTGTTCGCACTGGCTACACCTTC. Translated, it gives CASSLIERGVRTGYTF.

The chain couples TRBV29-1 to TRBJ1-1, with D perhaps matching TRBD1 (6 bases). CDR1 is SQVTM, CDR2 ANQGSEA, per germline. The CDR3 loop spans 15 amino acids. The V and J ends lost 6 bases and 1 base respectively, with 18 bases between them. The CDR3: CSVLRSGGANTEAFF. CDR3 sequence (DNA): TGCAGCGTCCTTAGATCCGGGGGGGCGAACACTGAAGCTTTCTTT.

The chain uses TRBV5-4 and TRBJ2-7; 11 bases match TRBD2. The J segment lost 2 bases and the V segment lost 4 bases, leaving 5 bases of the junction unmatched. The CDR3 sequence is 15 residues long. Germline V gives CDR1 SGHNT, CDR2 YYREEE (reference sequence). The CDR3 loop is CASSITSGGPYEQYF. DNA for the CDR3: TGTGCCAGCAGCATTACTAGCGGGGGTCCCTACGAGCAGTACTTC.

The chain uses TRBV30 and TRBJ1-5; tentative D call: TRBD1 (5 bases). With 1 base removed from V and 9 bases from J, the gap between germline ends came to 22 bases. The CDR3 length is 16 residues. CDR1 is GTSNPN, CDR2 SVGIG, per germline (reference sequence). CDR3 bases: TGTGCCTGGAGTGGGTATCAGGGAGGAGTTGGGCTGCCCCAGCATTTT. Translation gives CAWSGYQGGVGLPQHF.

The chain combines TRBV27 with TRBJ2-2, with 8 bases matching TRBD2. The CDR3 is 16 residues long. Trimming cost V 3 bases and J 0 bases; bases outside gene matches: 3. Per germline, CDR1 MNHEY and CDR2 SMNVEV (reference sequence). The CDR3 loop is CASSFAGGTNTGELFF. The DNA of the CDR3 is TGTGCCAGCAGTTTCGCGGGGGGAACGAACACCGGGGAGCTGTTTTTT.